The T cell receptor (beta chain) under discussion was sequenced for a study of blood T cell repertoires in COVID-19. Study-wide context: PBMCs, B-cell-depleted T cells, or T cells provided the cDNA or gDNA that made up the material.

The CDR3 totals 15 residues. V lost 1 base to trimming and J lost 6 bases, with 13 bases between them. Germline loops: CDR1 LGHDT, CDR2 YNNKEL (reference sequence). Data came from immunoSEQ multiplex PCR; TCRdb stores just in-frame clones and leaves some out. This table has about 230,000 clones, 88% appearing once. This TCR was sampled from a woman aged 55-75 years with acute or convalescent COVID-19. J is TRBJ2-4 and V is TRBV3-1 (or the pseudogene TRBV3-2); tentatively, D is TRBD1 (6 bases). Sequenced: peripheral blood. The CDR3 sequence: CASSQGQGKANIQYF. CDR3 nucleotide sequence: TGTGCCAGCAGCCAAGGGCAGGGGAAGGCAAACATTCAGTACTTC.